These 18 T cell receptor beta chains originate from one sample sequenced in a study of blood T cell repertoires in COVID-19. Using immunoSEQ multiplex PCR, the repertoire was profiled, and TCRdb retains in-frame clones only, with some absent. In the table there are approximately 300,000 clones, roughly 90% of which are singletons. Sequenced sample: PBMCs or T cells enriched from blood (not recorded which). These receptors were obtained from a man aged 60-69 years who had recovered from COVID-19.

The chain has TRBV4-1 and TRBJ2-5, with TRBD1 matching over 10 bases. Per germline, CDR1 MGHRA and CDR2 YSYEKL. This CDR3 region has 15 residues. The junction had 11 bases not matched to a gene; V was cut back by 8 bases and J by 5 bases. The CDR3 nucleotides are TGCGCCAGCCGCAAAGACAGGGGGCTGGGGGAGACCCAGTACTTC. It is translated as CASRKDRGLGETQYF.

The chain recombines TRBV5-1 with TRBJ2-5; 12 bases line up with TRBD1. CDR3 size: 16 residues. CDR1 and CDR2 from the germline V gene are SGHRS and YFSETQ. The V and J ends lost 3 bases and 5 bases, in that order; junction bases with no gene match: 8. CDR3 loop: CASSSGTGGVWETQYF. CDR3 nucleotides: TGCGCCAGCAGCTCGGGGACAGGGGGCGTGTGGGAGACCCAGTACTTC.

The rearrangement joins TRBV12-3 or TRBV12-4 to TRBJ2-5; no clear D. V was shortened by 6 bases and J by 2 bases, with 4 bases between the two germline ends. This CDR3 is 11 amino acids long. DNA for the CDR3: TGTGCCAGCAGACTACAAGAGACCCAGTACTTC. Its protein product is CASRLQETQYF.

The V gene is TRBV3-1 (or the pseudogene TRBV3-2), the J gene TRBJ2-1, with 9 bases that match TRBD2. V was pared by 5 bases and J by 15 bases, with 5 bases of the junction left unmatched. The CDR3 is 11 residues long. Germline V lookup: CDR1 LGHDT, CDR2 YNNKEL (reference sequence). CDR3 loop: CASSNSGGAFF. The CDR3 nucleotides read TGTGCCAGCAGCAATAGCGGGGGTGCGTTCTTC.

The chain links TRBV4-1 to TRBJ1-3; D remains ambiguous. From germline, CDR1 is MGHRA and CDR2 YSYEKL. The CDR3 extends over 20 amino acids. V shed 0 bases and J shed 4 bases, with 25 bases lying between them. In DNA, the CDR3 is TGCGCCAGCAGCCAAGAGCTCCAGCGGTCGGGATCGCTGGGGGGAAACACCATATATTTT. Residues: CASSQELQRSGSLGGNTIYF.

The chain recombines TRBV4-1 with TRBJ2-7, with a possible D match to TRBD1 (6 bases). This CDR3 contains 15 residues. V was trimmed by 3 bases and J by 2 bases, leaving 14 bases between them. Germline V CDR1 and CDR2: MGHRA, YSYEKL. CDR3 coding DNA: TGCGCCAGCAGCCAGGCCACAGGGCTGGCCTACGAGCAGTACTTC. Translation: CASSQATGLAYEQYF.

The V gene is TRBV9, the J gene TRBJ2-1, with D hard to call. The CDR3 extends over 13 amino acids. From germline, CDR1 is SGDLS and CDR2 YYNGEE. V was clipped by 3 bases and J by 6 bases, with 10 bases between them. CDR3 amino acids: CASSANSGNEQFF. The CDR3 DNA is TGTGCCAGCAGCGCCAACTCGGGCAATGAGCAGTTCTTC. The full variable domain, its missing parts supplied by reference TRBV9 and TRBJ2-1, is DSGVTQTPKHLITATGQRVTLRCSPRSGDLSVYWYQQSLDQGLQFLIQYYNGEERAKGNILERFSAQQFPDLHSELNLSSLELGDSALYFCASSANSGNEQFFGPGTRLTVL.

This clone was seen once. V and J are TRBV18 and TRBJ2-3; D might be TRBD2 (5 bases). Germline assignment: CDR1 KGHSH and CDR2 LQKENI. V lost 4 bases and J 1 base, leaving 9 bases between the germline ends. The CDR3 consists of 14 residues. The DNA of the CDR3 is TGTGCCAGCTCACTAGGGAGCCGCACAGATACGCAGTATTTT. Encoded protein: CASSLGSRTDTQYF.

The J gene is TRBJ1-4, the V gene TRBV29-1; no clear D. V was cut by 0 bases and J by 10 bases, with 15 bases left in between. Germline CDR1 is SQVTM and CDR2 is ANQGSEA. The CDR3 is made up of 14 amino acids. This chain's CDR3 is CSVEEGNLGGKLFF. CDR3 coding DNA: TGCAGCGTTGAAGAGGGCAATTTGGGAGGAAAACTGTTTTTT.

Comment on this clone: The junction departs from germline at one end; a sequencing error may be responsible. The rearrangement uses TRBV6-5 and TRBJ2-7; a weak D match, TRBD2 (5 bases). This CDR3 comprises 15 residues. Germline CDR1 is MNHEY and CDR2 is SVGAGI. CDR3 in amino acids: CASSYSRPSSHEQYF. The CDR3 nucleotides are TGTGCCAGCAGTTACTCCAGGCCTAGCTCCCACGAGCAGTACTTC.

This chain links TRBV12-2 with TRBJ1-5; the table's D call TRBD1 went unverified against the DNA. TRBV12-2 is given as a pseudogene. The CDR3 is 19 residues long. CDR3: CASRLERGLHLRRNQPQHF. CDR3 in DNA: TGTGCAAGTCGCTTAGAGAGGGGGTTACATCTACGCCGCAATCAGCCCCAGCATTTT.

On this clone: The sample carries other DNA sequences with the same CDR3. The V and J genes are TRBV30 and TRBJ1-5, with D maybe TRBD1 (5 bases). V lost 5 bases, J lost 1 base, and 9 bases lay in between. This CDR3 region has 13 residues. Germline CDR1 is GTSNPN and CDR2 is SVGIG (reference sequence). CDR3 nucleotides: TGTGCCTGGTCGACAGTGAGCAATCAGCCCCAGCATTTT. Encoded protein: CAWSTVSNQPQHF. The complete variable domain, with remaining parts taken from reference TRBV30 and TRBJ1-5, reads SQTIHQWPATLVQPVGSPLSLECTVEGTSNPNLYWYRQAAGRGLQLLFYSVGIGQISSEVPQNLSASRPQDRQFILSSKKLLLSDSGFYLCAWSTVSNQPQHFGDGTRLSIL.

The V call is TRBV29-1, the J call TRBJ2-1; 7 bases match TRBD1. From germline, CDR1 is SQVTM and CDR2 ANQGSEA. The CDR3 consists of 14 residues. Germline trimming cut 1 base from V and 7 bases from J; bases unmatched to any gene: 7. The CDR3 spells CSVEGGTVLNEQFF. The CDR3 DNA reads as TGCAGCGTTGAAGGAGGGACAGTTCTTAATGAGCAGTTCTTC.

CDR3 residues: CASSLVSGGASEQFF. The DNA for the CDR3 is TGTGCCAGCAGTTTAGTTAGCGGGGGGGCATCGGAGCAGTTCTTC. This sequence joins TRBV27 and TRBJ2-1, with 11 bases matching TRBD2. Germline-derived CDR1 and CDR2 are MNHEY and SMNVEV (reference sequence). This CDR3 is 15 amino acids long. Trimming at V came to 2 bases and at J to 10 bases, leaving 7 bases not matched to a gene.

The gene calls are TRBV3-1 (or the pseudogene TRBV3-2) and TRBJ2-1; TRBD2 agrees at 9 bases. CDR1 is LGHDT and CDR2 is YNNKEL in the germline V gene (reference sequence). J lost 4 bases, V lost 4 bases, and 8 bases had no gene match. This CDR3 contains 16 residues. The CDR3 sequence is CASSPGSGGTYNEQFF. CDR3 nucleotides: TGTGCCAGCAGCCCTGGAAGCGGGGGGACTTACAATGAGCAGTTCTTC.

As concerns this clone: At the DNA level, this CDR3 is encoded by other sequences in the same sample as well. J is TRBJ1-2 and V is TRBV28; 7 bases are a match to TRBD1. V gave up 5 bases and J gave up 2 bases; unmatched junction bases: 2. Germline CDR1 MDHEN, CDR2 SYDVKM. The CDR3 totals 13 residues. CDR3 region: CASSLTGNYGYTF. The CDR3 coding sequence is TGTGCCAGCAGTCTGACAGGGAACTATGGCTACACCTTC.

The chain is built from TRBV15 and TRBJ2-3; TRBD1 aligns across 8 bases. V gave up 5 bases and J gave up 5 bases; unmatched junction bases: 9. This CDR3 has 15 amino acids. CDR1 LNHNV and CDR2 YYDKDF come from the germline V gene (reference sequence). The CDR3 DNA follows: TGTGCCACCAGCCAGTTGGACAGGGCAATAGATACGCAGTATTTT. Amino acid sequence: CATSQLDRAIDTQYF.

The chain employs TRBV5-6 and TRBJ1-2; 8 bases agree with TRBD1. This CDR3 comprises 14 residues. V gave up 2 bases and J gave up 7 bases; unmatched junction bases: 7. Germline loops: CDR1 SGHDT, CDR2 YYEEEE. This CDR3 reads CASSFRTGNGGYTF. The CDR3 DNA follows: TGTGCCAGCAGCTTCCGGACAGGGAATGGTGGCTACACCTTC. The variable domain in full, with the rest retrieved from reference TRBV5-6 and TRBJ1-2, is DAGVTQSPTHLIKTRGQQVTLRCSPKSGHDTVSWYQQALGQGPQFIFQYYEEEERQRGNFPDRFSGHQFPNYSSELNVNALLLGDSALYLCASSFRTGNGGYTFGSGTRLTVV.